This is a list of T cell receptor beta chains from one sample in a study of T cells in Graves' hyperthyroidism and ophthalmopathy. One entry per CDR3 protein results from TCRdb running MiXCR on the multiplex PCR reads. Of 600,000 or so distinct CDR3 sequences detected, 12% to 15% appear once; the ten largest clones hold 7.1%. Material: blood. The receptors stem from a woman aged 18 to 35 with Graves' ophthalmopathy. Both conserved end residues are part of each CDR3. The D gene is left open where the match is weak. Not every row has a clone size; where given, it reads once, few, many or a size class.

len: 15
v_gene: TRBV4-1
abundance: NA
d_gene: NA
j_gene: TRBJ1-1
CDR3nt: TGCGCCAGCAGCCAAAACCCGACCGCCTCTGATGAAGCTTTCTTT
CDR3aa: CASSQNPTASDEAFF

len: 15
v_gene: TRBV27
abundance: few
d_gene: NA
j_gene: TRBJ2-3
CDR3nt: TGTGCCAGCAGTTTATCGAGTGCCAACACAGATACGCAGTATTTT
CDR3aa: CASSLSSANTDTQYF

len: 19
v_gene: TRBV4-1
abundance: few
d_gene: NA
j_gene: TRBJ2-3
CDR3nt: TGCGCCAGCAGCCAAGTTTCATATTGGTACCTAGAGATCACAGATACGCAGTATTTT
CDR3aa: CASSQVSYWYLEITDTQYF

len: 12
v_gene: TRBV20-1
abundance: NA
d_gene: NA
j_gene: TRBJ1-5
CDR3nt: TGCAGTGCTAACAGGGTCAGACAGCCCCAGCATTTT
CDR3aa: CSANRVRQPQHF

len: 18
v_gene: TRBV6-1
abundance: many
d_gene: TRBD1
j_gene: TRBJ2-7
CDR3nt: TGTGCCAGCAGTCTGGTTGAAAACAGGGGGCGAAACTCCTACGAGCAGTACTTC
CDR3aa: CASSLVENRGRNSYEQYF

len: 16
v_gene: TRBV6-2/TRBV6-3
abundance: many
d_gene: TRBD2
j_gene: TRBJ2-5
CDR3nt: TGTGCCAGCAGCCTCGGACTAGCCGGCAAAAGGGAGACCCAGTACTTC
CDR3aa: CASSLGLAGKRETQYF

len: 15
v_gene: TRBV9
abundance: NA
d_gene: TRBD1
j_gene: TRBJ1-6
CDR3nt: TGTGCCAGCGGCGTGGGGGACAGGGCCGATTCACCCCTCCACTTT
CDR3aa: CASGVGDRADSPLHF

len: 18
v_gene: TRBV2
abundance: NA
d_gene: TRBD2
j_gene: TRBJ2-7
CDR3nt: TGTGCCAGCAGCCGAAGGGTCGGGGTGGGACTAGCGGGAGACGAGCAGTACTTC
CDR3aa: CASSRRVGVGLAGDEQYF

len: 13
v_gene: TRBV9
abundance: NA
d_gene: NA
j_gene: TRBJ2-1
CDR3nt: TGTGCCAGCAGCGTAGCTGGGGCGGGTGAGCAGTTCTTC
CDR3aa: CASSVAGAGEQFF

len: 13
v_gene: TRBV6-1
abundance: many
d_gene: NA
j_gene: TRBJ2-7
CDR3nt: TGTGCCAGCAGTGGCCAAGGGTTGTACGAGCAGTACTTC
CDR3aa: CASSGQGLYEQYF

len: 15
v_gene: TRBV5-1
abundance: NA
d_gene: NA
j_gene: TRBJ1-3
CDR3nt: TGCGCCAGCAGCTTATTCGACTCGATCGGGGACACCATATATTTT
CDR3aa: CASSLFDSIGDTIYF

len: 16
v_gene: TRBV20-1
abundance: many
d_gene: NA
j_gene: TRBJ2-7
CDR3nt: TGCAGTGCTGCCCATCAGGGCGGGGCCTCCGCCTACGAGCAGTACTTC
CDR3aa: CSAAHQGGASAYEQYF

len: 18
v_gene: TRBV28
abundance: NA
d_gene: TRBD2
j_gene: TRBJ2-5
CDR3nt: TGTGCCAGCAGTTCGCACGGGGATCCTAGCGGGAGCCTGGAGACCCAGTACTTC
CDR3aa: CASSSHGDPSGSLETQYF